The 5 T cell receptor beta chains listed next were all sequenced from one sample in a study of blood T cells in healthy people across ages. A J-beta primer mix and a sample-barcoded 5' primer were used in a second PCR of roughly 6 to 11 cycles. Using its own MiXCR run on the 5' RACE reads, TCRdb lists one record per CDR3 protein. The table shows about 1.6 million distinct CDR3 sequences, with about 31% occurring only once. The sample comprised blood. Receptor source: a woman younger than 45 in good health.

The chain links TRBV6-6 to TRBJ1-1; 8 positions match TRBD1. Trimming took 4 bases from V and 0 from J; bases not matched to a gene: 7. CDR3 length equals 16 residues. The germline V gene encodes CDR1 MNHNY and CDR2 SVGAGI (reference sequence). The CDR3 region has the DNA TGTGCCAGCAGTTTGAGGGGGACAGGCATGAACACTGAAGCTTTCTTT. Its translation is CASSLRGTGMNTEAFF.

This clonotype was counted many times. The CDR3 DNA is TGCAGTGCTGGCGAGGGGAAAGAGACCCAGTACTTC. Translated, it gives CSAGEGKETQYF. J is TRBJ2-5 and V is TRBV20-1, with D possibly called TRBD1 or TRBD2 (5 bases each). V lost 5 bases and J lost 3, with 10 bases in between. The CDR3 spans 12 residues. Germline lookup yields CDR1 DFQATT and CDR2 SNEGSKA (reference sequence).

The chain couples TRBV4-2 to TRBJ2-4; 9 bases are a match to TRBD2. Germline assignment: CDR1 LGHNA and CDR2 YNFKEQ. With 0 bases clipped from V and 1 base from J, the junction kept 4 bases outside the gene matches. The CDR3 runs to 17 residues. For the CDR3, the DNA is TGTGCCAGCAGCCAAGACCAGCGGGAGGTGGCCAAAAACATTCAGTACTTC. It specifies CASSQDQREVAKNIQYF.

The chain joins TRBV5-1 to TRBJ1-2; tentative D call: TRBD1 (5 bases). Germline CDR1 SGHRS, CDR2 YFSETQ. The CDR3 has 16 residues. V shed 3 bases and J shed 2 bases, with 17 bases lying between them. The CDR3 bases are TGCGCCAGCAGCTACAACAGACAGATAGAAAACTATGGCTACACCTTC. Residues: CASSYNRQIENYGYTF.

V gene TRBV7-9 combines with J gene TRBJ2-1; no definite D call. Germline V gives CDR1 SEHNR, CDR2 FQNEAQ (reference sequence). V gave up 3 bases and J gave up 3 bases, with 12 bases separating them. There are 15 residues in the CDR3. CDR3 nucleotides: TGTGCCAGCAGCTTGCTTTTCCCCAGCTACAATGAGCAGTTCTTC. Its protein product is CASSLLFPSYNEQFF.